The rows below give T cell receptor beta chains drawn from one sample of a study of T cell responses to AZD1222 COVID-19 vaccine. The method was immunoSEQ multiplex PCR; TCRdb's version includes in-frame clones alone and lacks a portion of them. The sample holds about 140,000 clones, approximately 92% seen once. The sample was peripheral blood, taken 28 days after the second AZD1222 dose. These receptors originate from an adult who received the AZD1222 COVID-19 vaccine. Each CDR3 is given with its conserved first and last residue. Each record gives: V gene, J gene, D gene, CDR3 length, clone size, CDR3 protein, CDR3 DNA. D genes are given only for firm matches. Rows give clone size only sometimes, using once, few, many, or a class for an expanded clone.

V gene: TRBV29-1
J gene: TRBJ2-2
D gene: -
CDR3 length: 14
clone size: -
CDR3 protein: CSVEGAGVTGELFF
CDR3 DNA: TGCAGCGTTGAAGGGGCAGGGGTGACCGGGGAGCTGTTTTTT

V gene: TRBV18
J gene: TRBJ2-5
D gene: -
CDR3 length: 13
clone size: -
CDR3 protein: CASSPGLQETQYF
CDR3 DNA: TGTGCCAGCTCACCGGGCCTACAAGAGACCCAGTACTTC

V gene: TRBV7-9
J gene: TRBJ1-2
D gene: -
CDR3 length: 13
clone size: -
CDR3 protein: CASSLPGVYGYTF
CDR3 DNA: TGTGCCAGCAGTTTGCCAGGCGTCTATGGCTACACCTTC

V gene: TRBV28
J gene: TRBJ1-4
D gene: -
CDR3 length: 14
clone size: -
CDR3 protein: CASIHRERKEKLFF
CDR3 DNA: TGTGCCAGTATTCACAGGGAGAGGAAGGAAAAACTGTTTTTT

V gene: TRBV10-3
J gene: TRBJ1-1
D gene: -
CDR3 length: 15
clone size: -
CDR3 protein: CAISDRAGRNTEAFF
CDR3 DNA: TGTGCCATCAGTGATAGGGCAGGTCGGAACACTGAAGCTTTCTTT

V gene: TRBV6-6
J gene: TRBJ1-4
D gene: -
CDR3 length: 14
clone size: -
CDR3 protein: CASSGEGGSEKLFF
CDR3 DNA: TGTGCCAGCAGTGGCGAGGGGGGGAGTGAAAAACTGTTTTTT

V gene: TRBV28
J gene: TRBJ1-2
D gene: -
CDR3 length: 16
clone size: -
CDR3 protein: CASSLFEETAYYGYTF
CDR3 DNA: TGTGCCAGCAGTTTATTTGAAGAGACCGCCTACTATGGCTACACCTTC

V gene: TRBV19
J gene: TRBJ1-5
D gene: -
CDR3 length: 15
clone size: -
CDR3 protein: CASSIPGAVNQPQHF
CDR3 DNA: TGTGCCAGTAGTATCCCAGGGGCGGTCAATCAGCCCCAGCATTTT

V gene: TRBV2
J gene: TRBJ2-1
D gene: TRBD1
CDR3 length: 14
clone size: few
CDR3 protein: CASSPGQAFPEQFF
CDR3 DNA: TGTGCCAGCAGTCCGGGACAGGCCTTTCCCGAGCAGTTCTTC

V gene: TRBV11-3
J gene: TRBJ2-5
D gene: -
CDR3 length: 14
clone size: -
CDR3 protein: CASVRGANQETQYF
CDR3 DNA: TGTGCCAGCGTAAGAGGGGCCAACCAAGAGACCCAGTACTTC

V gene: TRBV20-1
J gene: TRBJ1-2
D gene: -
CDR3 length: 11
clone size: -
CDR3 protein: CSASTGRGYTF
CDR3 DNA: TGCAGTGCCAGTACAGGACGTGGCTACACCTTC

V gene: TRBV7-2
J gene: TRBJ1-1
D gene: -
CDR3 length: 16
clone size: -
CDR3 protein: CASSLGPAPLYTEAFF
CDR3 DNA: TGTGCCAGCAGCCTTGGGCCAGCACCCCTTTACACTGAAGCTTTCTTT

V gene: TRBV5-4
J gene: TRBJ1-3
D gene: TRBD1
CDR3 length: 14
clone size: -
CDR3 protein: CASSSSGGGDTIYF
CDR3 DNA: TGTGCCAGCAGCTCCTCAGGGGGCGGGGACACCATATATTTT

V gene: TRBV5-1
J gene: TRBJ2-1
D gene: -
CDR3 length: 13
clone size: -
CDR3 protein: CASSTTVRNEQFF
CDR3 DNA: TGCGCCAGCAGCACGACAGTTCGTAATGAGCAGTTCTTC

V gene: TRBV6-5
J gene: TRBJ2-7
D gene: -
CDR3 length: 12
clone size: -
CDR3 protein: CASNEPEPGQYF
CDR3 DNA: TGTGCCAGCAACGAACCGGAGCCGGGGCAGTACTTC

V gene: TRBV7-8
J gene: TRBJ1-6
D gene: -
CDR3 length: 17
clone size: -
CDR3 protein: CASSPRSGSSYNSPLHF
CDR3 DNA: TGTGCCAGCAGCCCCCGGTCGGGAAGCTCCTATAATTCACCCCTCCACTTT

V gene: TRBV6-1
J gene: TRBJ1-1
D gene: -
CDR3 length: 18
clone size: once
CDR3 protein: CASSEVGMGRRSDTEAFF
CDR3 DNA: TGTGCCAGCAGTGAAGTGGGGATGGGGAGAAGGAGTGACACTGAAGCTTTCTTT

V gene: TRBV7-9
J gene: TRBJ2-7
D gene: -
CDR3 length: 13
clone size: -
CDR3 protein: CASSSVSSYEQYF
CDR3 DNA: TGTGCCAGCAGCTCCGTGTCTTCCTACGAGCAGTACTTC

V gene: TRBV5-1
J gene: TRBJ2-5
D gene: TRBD2
CDR3 length: 16
clone size: -
CDR3 protein: CASSSGLAGGQETQYF
CDR3 DNA: TGCGCCAGCAGCTCGGGACTAGCGGGGGGTCAAGAGACCCAGTACTTC

V gene: TRBV11-1
J gene: TRBJ1-2
D gene: -
CDR3 length: 13
clone size: -
CDR3 protein: CASSAGLIYGYTF
CDR3 DNA: TGTGCCAGCAGCGCCGGATTGATCTATGGCTACACCTTC

V gene: TRBV6-5
J gene: TRBJ1-2
D gene: -
CDR3 length: 15
clone size: -
CDR3 protein: CASSYSSVGNYGYTF
CDR3 DNA: TGTGCCAGCAGTTACTCGAGTGTGGGAAACTATGGCTACACCTTC

V gene: TRBV6-5
J gene: TRBJ1-4
D gene: -
CDR3 length: 13
clone size: -
CDR3 protein: CASSRTVNEKLFF
CDR3 DNA: TGTGCCAGCAGTAGGACGGTTAATGAAAAACTGTTTTTT

V gene: TRBV27
J gene: TRBJ2-7
D gene: TRBD2
CDR3 length: 15
clone size: -
CDR3 protein: CASSLSASGGGEQYF
CDR3 DNA: TGTGCCAGCAGTTTATCAGCTAGCGGGGGTGGCGAGCAGTACTTC

V gene: TRBV7-9
J gene: TRBJ1-3
D gene: -
CDR3 length: 13
clone size: once
CDR3 protein: CASSLGQGNTIYF
CDR3 DNA: TGTGCCAGCAGCTTAGGGCAGGGAAACACCATATATTTT

V gene: TRBV5-8
J gene: TRBJ1-5
D gene: -
CDR3 length: 17
clone size: -
CDR3 protein: CASSRGGGTYSNQPQHF
CDR3 DNA: TGTGCCAGCAGCCGCGGGGGGGGAACCTATAGCAATCAGCCCCAGCATTTT

V gene: TRBV6-5
J gene: TRBJ1-5
D gene: -
CDR3 length: 13
clone size: -
CDR3 protein: CASRYRANQPQHF
CDR3 DNA: TGTGCCAGCAGATACAGGGCGAATCAGCCCCAGCATTTT

V gene: TRBV19
J gene: TRBJ1-1
D gene: TRBD1
CDR3 length: 15
clone size: -
CDR3 protein: CASSIVAGGPPEAFF
CDR3 DNA: TGTGCCAGTAGTATAGTAGCAGGGGGCCCACCTGAAGCTTTCTTT

V gene: TRBV30
J gene: TRBJ2-1
D gene: -
CDR3 length: 12
clone size: -
CDR3 protein: CAWSDRWEEQFF
CDR3 DNA: TGTGCCTGGAGTGACCGTTGGGAGGAGCAGTTCTTC